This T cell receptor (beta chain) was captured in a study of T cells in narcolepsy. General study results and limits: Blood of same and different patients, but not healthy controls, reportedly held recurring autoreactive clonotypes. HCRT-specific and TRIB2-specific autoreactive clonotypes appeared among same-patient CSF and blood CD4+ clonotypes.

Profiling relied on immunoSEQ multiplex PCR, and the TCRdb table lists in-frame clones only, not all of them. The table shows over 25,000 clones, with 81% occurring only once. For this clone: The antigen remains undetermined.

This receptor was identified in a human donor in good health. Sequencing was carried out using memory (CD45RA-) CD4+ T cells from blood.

The DNA for the CDR3 is TGTGCCAGCAGCCTCTGGACGAATTCACCCCTCCACTTT. This codes for CASSLWTNSPLHF. This chain joins TRBV7-3 and TRBJ1-6, with no clear D. The CDR3 extends over 13 amino acids. V lost 5 bases and J 7 bases, leaving 9 bases between the germline ends. Germline V CDR1 and CDR2: SGHTA, FQGTGA.